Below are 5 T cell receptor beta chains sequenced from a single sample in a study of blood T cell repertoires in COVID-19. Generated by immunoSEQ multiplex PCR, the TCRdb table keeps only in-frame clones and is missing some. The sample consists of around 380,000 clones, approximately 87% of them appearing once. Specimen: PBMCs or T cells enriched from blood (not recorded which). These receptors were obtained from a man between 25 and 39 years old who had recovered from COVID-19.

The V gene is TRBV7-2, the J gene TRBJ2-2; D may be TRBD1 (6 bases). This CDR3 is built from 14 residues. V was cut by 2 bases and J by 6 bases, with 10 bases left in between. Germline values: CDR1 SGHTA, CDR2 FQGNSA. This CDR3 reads CASSLQGTPGELFF. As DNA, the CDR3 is TGTGCCAGCAGCTTACAGGGGACCCCCGGGGAGCTGTTTTTT. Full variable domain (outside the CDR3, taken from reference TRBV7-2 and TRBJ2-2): GAGVSQSPSNKVTEKGKDVELRCDPISGHTALYWYRQSLGQGLEFLIYFQGNSAPDKSGLPSDRFSAERTGGSVSTLTIQRTQQEDSAVYLCASSLQGTPGELFFGEGSRLTVL.

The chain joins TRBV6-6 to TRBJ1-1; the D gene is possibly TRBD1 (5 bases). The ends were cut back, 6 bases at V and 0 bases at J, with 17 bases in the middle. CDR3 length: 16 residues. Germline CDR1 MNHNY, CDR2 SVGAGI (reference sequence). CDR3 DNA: TGTGCCAGCAGCGAGGGACTGGGGGTGCTGAACACTGAAGCTTTCTTT. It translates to CASSEGLGVLNTEAFF.

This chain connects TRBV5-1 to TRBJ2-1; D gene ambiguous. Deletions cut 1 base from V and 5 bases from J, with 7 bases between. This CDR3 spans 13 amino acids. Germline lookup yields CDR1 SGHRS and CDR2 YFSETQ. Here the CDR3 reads CASSLQANNEQFF. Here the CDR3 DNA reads TGCGCCAGCAGCTTGCAGGCAAACAATGAGCAGTTCTTC.

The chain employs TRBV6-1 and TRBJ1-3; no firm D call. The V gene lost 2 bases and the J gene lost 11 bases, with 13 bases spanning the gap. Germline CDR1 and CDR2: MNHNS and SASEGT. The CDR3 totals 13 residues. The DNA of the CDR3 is TGTGCCAGCAGTGAATCGGGCGGGCTGGCCATATATTTT. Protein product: CASSESGGLAIYF.

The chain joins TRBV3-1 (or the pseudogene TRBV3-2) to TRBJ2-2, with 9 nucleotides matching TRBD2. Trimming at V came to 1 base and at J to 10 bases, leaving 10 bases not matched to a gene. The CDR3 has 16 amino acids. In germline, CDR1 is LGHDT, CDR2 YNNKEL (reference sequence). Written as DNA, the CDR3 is TGTGCCAGCAGCCAAGGGGCGGGGGGGCCTCCCGCGGAGCTGTTTTTT. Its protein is CASSQGAGGPPAELFF.